Each of the 18 T cell receptor beta chains below was sequenced from the same sample in a study of tumor and adjacent non-tumor tissue in lung cancer. RNA was extracted from bulk tissue without any cell sorting. TCRbeta libraries were built with three rounds of nested PCR, modified from ARM-PCR. Using its own MiXCR run on the multiplex PCR reads, TCRdb lists one record per CDR3 protein. The sample shows approximately 76,000 distinct CDR3 sequences, about two thirds of them seen only once. The sequenced sample consisted of lung tumor tissue. Receptor source: a woman in her seventies with non-small cell lung cancer.

As for this clonotype: The junction departs from germline at one end; a sequencing error may be responsible. The CDR3 nucleotides read TGTGCCAACAGTTATTCCGGACAGTCCTACGAGCAGCACTTC. Its protein product is CANSYSGQSYEQHF. This chain uses TRBV6-9 with TRBJ2-7, with D possibly matching TRBD1 (6 bases). The CDR3 contains 14 residues. Germline assignment: CDR1 MNHGY and CDR2 SVAAGI.

The chain links TRBV4-2 to TRBJ2-6, with D possibly matching TRBD1 (6 bases). CDR1 is LGHNA, CDR2 YNFKEQ, per germline. The V end lost 8 bases, the J end lost 1 base, and 9 bases lay between the germline ends. The CDR3 spans 14 residues. The CDR3: CASADRSGANVLTF. DNA of the CDR3: TGTGCCAGCGCAGACAGGTCTGGGGCCAACGTCCTGACTTTC.

The chain carries TRBV7-3 and TRBJ2-2, with D unclear. There are 13 residues in the CDR3. Germline CDR1 and CDR2: SGHTA and FQGTGA. V lost 2 bases and J lost 7, with 8 bases in between. The CDR3 nucleotides read TGTGCCAGCAGCTTAGATCTCAACGGGGAGCTGTTTTTT. Its translation is CASSLDLNGELFF.

Only a few counts were recorded for this clonotype. This may stem from a read error, because a much larger clone lies one nucleotide away. This rearrangement joins TRBV4-1 to TRBJ2-1, with D unresolved. Trimming took off 1 base at V and 3 bases at J, with 13 bases between the two ends. CDR3 length: 16 residues. Per the germline V gene, CDR1 is MGHRA and CDR2 is YSYEKL. For the CDR3, the DNA is TGCGCCAGCAGCCAAGGTTGGCTGGAATACTACAATGAGCAGTTCTTC. It yields the protein CASSQGWLEYYNEQFF.

This clonotype showed up just a few times. V usage is TRBV29-1 and J usage is TRBJ2-1; perhaps TRBD1 as D (5 bases). V was cut by 0 bases and J by 16 bases, with 16 bases left in between. The germline V gene has CDR1 SQVTM and CDR2 ANQGSEA. The CDR3 covers 12 residues. The CDR3 coding sequence is TGCAGCGTTGAAGAGGTGCGCAGGGCAGGTTTCTTC. Translating it yields CSVEEVRRAGFF.

As regards this clonotype: The missing conserved phenylalanine or tryptophan at the end of this CDR3 makes a read error likely. The chain couples TRBV11-1 to TRBJ1-1; D call uncertain. Trimming left V 10 bases short and J 5 bases short, with 17 bases between. Per germline, CDR1 SGHAT and CDR2 FQDESV (reference sequence). The CDR3 is 13 amino acids. The DNA for the CDR3 is TGTGCCATCATCGGGGATAGAAGGACTGAAGCTTTCCTT. Translation: CAIIGDRRTEAFL.

This chain uses TRBV4-2 with TRBJ1-5, with 7 nucleotides matching TRBD1. V dropped 0 bases and J dropped 11; count of bases not matched to a gene: 13. The CDR3 runs to 16 residues. Germline lookup yields CDR1 LGHNA and CDR2 YNFKEQ. The CDR3 DNA follows: TGTGCCAGCAGCCAAGATCTGCAGGGGGGTGATCAAGCCCAGCATTTT. Encoded protein: CASSQDLQGGDQAQHF.

This clonotype was recorded once. Since a much larger clone is just one base distant, this may be a read error. The chain employs TRBV28 and TRBJ2-7; 7 bases line up with TRBD2. After removal of 5 bases from V and 7 bases from J, the junction contained 11 bases not matched to a gene. Germline CDR1 is MDHEN and CDR2 is SYDVKM. The CDR3 has 14 residues. CDR3 amino acids: CASSPQAGRPEQYF. The CDR3 DNA follows: TGTGCCAGCAGTCCACAAGCGGGAAGGCCTGAGCAGTACTTC. The complete variable domain, with remaining parts taken from reference TRBV28 and TRBJ2-7, reads DVKVTQSSRYLVKRTGEKVFLECVQDMDHENMFWYRQDPGLGLRLIYFSYDVKMKEKGDIPEGYSVSREKKERFSLILESASTNQTSMYLCASSPQAGRPEQYFGPGTRLTVT.

This clonotype has a count of ten or more. V and J are TRBV10-3 and TRBJ2-2; TRBD1 is a possible D gene (7 bases). The V gene lost 6 bases and the J gene lost 3 bases, with 17 bases spanning the gap. This CDR3 comprises 16 residues. CDR1 ENHRY and CDR2 SYGVKD come from the germline V gene. CDR3 sequence reads: CAISSTGEVDTGELFF. The CDR3 region has the DNA TGTGCCATCAGCAGTACAGGGGAGGTGGACACCGGGGAGCTGTTTTTT.

Of note for this clonotype: A junction end diverges from the germline sequence, so it may reflect a read error. V usage is TRBV5-1 and J usage is TRBJ2-7, with D uncertain. The CDR3 has 16 residues. The germline CDR1 and CDR2 sequences are SGHRS and YFSETQ. CDR3 loop: CARSLEGPASSYEQYF. The CDR3 DNA sequence: TGCGCCAGGAGCTTGGAAGGACCGGCGAGCTCCTACGAGCAGTACTTC. Filled out from reference TRBV5-1 and TRBJ2-7, the complete variable domain reads KAGVTQTPRYLIKTRGQQVTLSCSPISGHRSVSWYQQTPGQGLQFLFEYFSETQRNKGNFPGRFSGRQFSNSRSEMNVSTLELGDSALYLCARSLEGPASSYEQYFGPGTRLTVT.

J is TRBJ2-7 and V is TRBV28; D remains unclear. The CDR3 extends over 12 amino acids. The germline V gene has CDR1 MDHEN and CDR2 SYDVKM. Trimming took 5 bases from V and 5 from J, leaving 10 bases between them. As DNA, the CDR3 is TGTGCCAGCAGTCACCAGGACCACGAGCAGTACTTC. Translation gives CASSHQDHEQYF.

This clonotype was found a few times. Just one base apart from a much larger clone, this may be a read error. The CDR3 protein is CTSSTNDLPSQYF. The CDR3 nucleotides read TGTACCAGCAGCACCAACGATCTTCCCTCCCAGTACTTC. V usage is TRBV7-8 and J usage is TRBJ2-5; no reliable D call. The CDR3 extends over 13 amino acids. The germline gives CDR1 SGHVS, CDR2 FQNEAQ.

Of note for this clonotype: Possible read error: a much larger clone is one base away. The CDR3 reads CATKPSGQGAYSPFHF. Written as DNA, the CDR3 is TGTGCCACCAAACCTTCGGGGCAGGGGGCTTATTCACCCTTCCACTTT. V usage is TRBV28 and J usage is TRBJ1-6; 8 bases match TRBD1. The germline V gene encodes CDR1 MDHEN and CDR2 SYDVKM. CDR3 size: 16 residues.

The chain joins TRBV19 to TRBJ2-7, with a possible D match to TRBD2 (5 bases). The CDR3 has 15 residues. V lost 5 bases and J 4 bases, leaving 18 bases between the germline ends. Germline CDR1 and CDR2: LNHDA and SQIVND (reference sequence). The CDR3 here is CASSPVEGTIYEQYF. The CDR3 nucleotides are TGTGCCAGTAGTCCCGTTGAGGGTACGATTTACGAGCAGTACTTC. Looking up the rest from reference TRBV19 and TRBJ2-7 gives the full variable domain: DGGITQSPKYLFRKEGQNVTLSCEQNLNHDAMYWYRQDPGQGLRLIYYSQIVNDFQKGDIAEGYSVSREKKESFPLTVTSAQKNPTAFYLCASSPVEGTIYEQYFGPGTRLTVT.

To note about this clonotype: Possible read error: a much larger clone is one base away. The chain couples TRBV24-1 to TRBJ2-5; 7 bases map to TRBD2. The CDR3 contains 15 residues. Germline loops: CDR1 KGHDR, CDR2 SFDVKD. The CDR3 loop is CATSNFTSEQETQYF. The CDR3 DNA is TGTGCCACCAGTAATTTTACTAGCGAACAAGAGACCCAGTACTTC.

V and J are TRBV4-2 and TRBJ2-1, with 8 bases that match TRBD2. This CDR3 is built from 16 residues. The junction had 13 bases not matched to a gene; V was cut back by 5 bases and J by 7 bases. CDR1 is LGHNA, CDR2 YNFKEQ, per germline. DNA for the CDR3: TGTGCCAGCAGCGGGACTGGCGGGGGGAAGAGGAATGAGCAGTTCTTC. Amino acid sequence: CASSGTGGGKRNEQFF.

This clonotype was picked up many times. The chain combines TRBV6-1 with TRBJ2-7, with D maybe TRBD2 (5 bases). The V gene lost 5 bases and the J gene lost 1 base, with 15 bases spanning the gap. Germline CDR1 reads MNHNS; CDR2 reads SASEGT. CDR3 length equals 15 residues. The CDR3 sequence is CASSLRGLRSYEQYF. CDR3 DNA: TGTGCCAGCAGTTTAAGAGGACTTCGATCCTACGAGCAGTACTTC.

Concerning this clonotype itself: One end of the junction is discordant with germline, which a read error may explain. The gene calls are TRBV28 and TRBJ2-2, with D possibly TRBD2 on 5 matching bases. Germline V gene lookup returns CDR1 MDHEN and CDR2 SYDVKM. The CDR3 sequence is 14 residues long. CDR3 region: CASNLNTEAGELFF. Written as DNA, the CDR3 is TGTGCCAGCAATTTAAACACGGAGGCAGGGGAGCTGTTTTTT.